These T cell receptor beta chains were read from a single sample in a study of blood T cell repertoires in COVID-19. TCRdb keeps only in-frame clones here, not all; method: immunoSEQ multiplex PCR. The sample records roughly 120,000 clones, 75% to 90% being singletons. Material for sequencing was peripheral blood. The receptors stem from a woman older than 75 with COVID-19, enrolled during active disease. Both conserved end residues are part of each CDR3. A D gene is named only where the DNA matches it firmly. The listing skips clone size in some rows; elsewhere it reads once, few, many or a size class.

V gene	J gene	D gene	clone size	CDR3 DNA	CDR3 protein
TRBV6-5	TRBJ2-3	NA	NA	TGTGCCACCCGCAGGGACTTTCGCACAGATACGCAGTATTTT	CATRRDFRTDTQYF
TRBV6-5	TRBJ1-2	TRBD1	NA	TGTGCCAGCAGTCCCGGACAGGGGGCGAACTATGGCTACACCTTC	CASSPGQGANYGYTF
TRBV6-5	TRBJ1-2	NA	NA	TGTGCCAGCAGTTTCTCCCCGGAGGGCCGGTATGGCTACACCTTC	CASSFSPEGRYGYTF
TRBV6-5	TRBJ1-5	TRBD1	NA	TGTGCCAGCAGCTCCGGGACAGGGTTGAATCAGCCCCAGCATTTT	CASSSGTGLNQPQHF
TRBV4-2	TRBJ2-2	TRBD1	NA	TGTGCCAGCAGCCAAGTCCAGGGGCAGGGGGCTAGAAGCACCGGGGAGCTGTTTTTT	CASSQVQGQGARSTGELFF
TRBV5-1	TRBJ1-2	NA	NA	TGCGCCAGCAGCTGGGGGACGGGACTCTATGGCTACACCTTC	CASSWGTGLYGYTF
TRBV6-1	TRBJ1-5	NA	NA	TGTGCCAGCAGTGAAACTTGGAATCAGCCCCAGCATTTT	CASSETWNQPQHF
TRBV9	TRBJ1-2	TRBD1	NA	TGTGCCAGCAGCGCCCTCGCCGGGACCCAGGGGGATGGCTACACCTTC	CASSALAGTQGDGYTF
TRBV6-1	TRBJ1-4	NA	once	TGTGCCAGCAGTGTACCAGGGGCCGCGGGTAATGAAAAACTGTTTTTT	CASSVPGAAGNEKLFF
TRBV18	TRBJ2-1	NA	NA	TGTGCCAGCTCACCAGAGGCAGCTTTATACAATGAGCAGTTCTTC	CASSPEAALYNEQFF
TRBV7-9	TRBJ2-3	NA	NA	TGTGCCAGCACCGCTAGGACTAGCACAGATACGCAGTATTTT	CASTARTSTDTQYF
TRBV28	TRBJ1-1	TRBD1	NA	TGTGCCAGCAGAACATTACAGGGGAGCACTGAAGCTTTCTTT	CASRTLQGSTEAFF
TRBV18	TRBJ2-5	TRBD1	NA	TGTGCCAGCTCACCACTGGGACAGGGACTATCAGAGACCCAGTACTTC	CASSPLGQGLSETQYF
TRBV13	TRBJ2-5	TRBD1	once	TGTGCCAGCAGCGCCCGACAGGGGGCGCGGGAGACCCAGTACTTC	CASSARQGARETQYF
TRBV11-2	TRBJ2-3	NA	NA	TGTGCCAGCAGCCCAGGGGATACGCAGTATTTT	CASSPGDTQYF
TRBV7-9	TRBJ2-1	TRBD2	NA	TGTGCCAGCAGCTTAGGGGTAGCGGGAGGTCCCGACAATGAGCAGTTCTTC	CASSLGVAGGPDNEQFF
TRBV19	TRBJ2-3	TRBD1	NA	TGTGCCAGTAGTTCGAAGACAGGGGAAGTGTCAGATACGCAGTATTTT	CASSSKTGEVSDTQYF
TRBV6-6	TRBJ1-1	NA	few	TGTGCCAGCAGTTACTCGCGACAGGTGACGAACACTGAAGCTTTCTTT	CASSYSRQVTNTEAFF
TRBV4-2	TRBJ1-3	TRBD1	NA	TGTGCCAGCAGCCAAGAGGACAGGGGAACTGGAAACACCATATATTTT	CASSQEDRGTGNTIYF
TRBV24-1	TRBJ1-4	NA	NA	TGTGCCACCGGAGAGAATGAAAAACTGTTTTTT	CATGENEKLFF
TRBV6-4	TRBJ1-2	NA	NA	TGTGCCAGCAGAGACGGCCCGGGAGATGGCTACACCTTC	CASRDGPGDGYTF
TRBV7-2	TRBJ2-3	TRBD2	NA	TGTGCCAGCAGCTTAGTAGCGGGAGGGCCCGAGCAGTATTTT	CASSLVAGGPEQYF
TRBV18	TRBJ2-4	NA	NA	TGTGCCAGCTCACCACCGGTGGGAGCTCTAGCCAAAAACATTCAGTACTTC	CASSPPVGALAKNIQYF
TRBV7-2	TRBJ2-7	TRBD1	many	TGTGCCAGCAGCTTAGCGGGAGGACAGGGCTCTTACGAGCAGTACTTC	CASSLAGGQGSYEQYF
TRBV5-1	TRBJ2-7	TRBD1	NA	TGCGCCAGCAGCTTTGGACAGGGCCAAGGAGGGGAGCAGTACTTC	CASSFGQGQGGEQYF
TRBV3-1/TRBV3-2	TRBJ2-3	TRBD2	NA	TGTGCCAGCAGCCCCCGACTAGCGGGAGGGCGGGACACAGATACGCAGTATTTT	CASSPRLAGGRDTDTQYF
TRBV28	TRBJ1-5	NA	NA	TGTGCCAGCGAAACGGAGCGGCAGCCCCAGCATTTT	CASETERQPQHF
TRBV18	TRBJ2-2	NA	NA	TGTGCCAGCTCACCAGCCTCCGGGGTGGCCGGGGAGCTGTTTTTT	CASSPASGVAGELFF
TRBV28	TRBJ2-1	NA	NA	TGTGCCAGCAGAACAGGGTCGGTGAGGAACAATGAGCAGTTCTTC	CASRTGSVRNNEQFF
TRBV11-2	TRBJ2-7	TRBD2	NA	TGTGCCAGCGTTGCGGGGGGGTCCTACGAGCAGTACTTC	CASVAGGSYEQYF
TRBV5-1	TRBJ2-3	TRBD1	NA	TGCGCCAGCAGCACATCCGGGACAGGGGGAACAGATACGCAGTATTTT	CASSTSGTGGTDTQYF
TRBV7-2	TRBJ2-7	NA	NA	TGTGCCAGCACCCTAAGGGGTAACCAAGAACAGTACTTC	CASTLRGNQEQYF
TRBV5-4	TRBJ1-1	NA	NA	TGTGCCAGCAGCTCCCCCGGGGTCTTAAACACTGAAGCTTTCTTT	CASSSPGVLNTEAFF
TRBV7-6	TRBJ1-4	NA	NA	TGTGCCAGCAGCCCCGACACTTTTGCAACTAATGAAAAACTGTTTTTT	CASSPDTFATNEKLFF
TRBV7-8	TRBJ2-7	TRBD1	NA	TGTGCCAGCAGCCGACAGGGACAGTTGACACACGAGCAGTACTTC	CASSRQGQLTHEQYF
TRBV3-1/TRBV3-2	TRBJ2-1	TRBD2	few	TGTGCCAGCAGCCAAGATCAGAGGGGACTAGCGGTCTACAATGAGCAGTTCTTC	CASSQDQRGLAVYNEQFF
TRBV15	TRBJ2-3	TRBD1	NA	TGTGCCACCAGCAGAGCAGGGGGAGCAGATACGCAGTATTTT	CATSRAGGADTQYF
TRBV7-2	TRBJ1-2	NA	NA	TGTGCCAGCAGCCACGGACAGAGCTATGGCTACACCTTC	CASSHGQSYGYTF
TRBV6-5	TRBJ2-1	NA	NA	TGTGCCAGCAGGGACCCGGGGGACTGGTTCTTC	CASRDPGDWFF
TRBV3-1/TRBV3-2	TRBJ1-5	NA	NA	TGTGCCAGCAGCCAAGGACTTTCAAATCAGCCCCAGCATTTT	CASSQGLSNQPQHF
TRBV3-1/TRBV3-2	TRBJ2-5	TRBD2	once	TGTGCCAGCAGCCATATTACCGGGACTAATCAAGAGACCCAGTACTTC	CASSHITGTNQETQYF
TRBV9	TRBJ2-7	NA	NA	TGTGCCAGCAGCCCAGAGGCGGCCTCCCATCGGTCGATCTACGAGCAGTACTTC	CASSPEAASHRSIYEQYF
TRBV28	TRBJ2-1	TRBD2	NA	TGTGCCAGCAATCTAGCGGGAGGCAATCATAGGGAGCAGTTCTTC	CASNLAGGNHREQFF
TRBV28	TRBJ2-7	TRBD2	NA	TGTGCCAGCAGTATCCATAGCGGGAGGCCCACCTACGAGCAGTACTTC	CASSIHSGRPTYEQYF
TRBV15	TRBJ2-7	NA	NA	TGTGCCACCAGCAGGCGGGATAACTACGAGCAGTACTTC	CATSRRDNYEQYF
TRBV10-3	TRBJ1-1	TRBD1	NA	TGTGCCATCAGTGGGACAGGGGGAGCGGGGACTGAAGCTTTCTTT	CAISGTGGAGTEAFF
TRBV6-5	TRBJ2-1	TRBD2	NA	TGTGCCACCAAGAGATCCGGGACTAGCGACCAGTTCTTC	CATKRSGTSDQFF
TRBV4-2	TRBJ1-6	NA	NA	TGTGCCAGCAGCCAAGATCAGGTGGCCCTCCACTTT	CASSQDQVALHF
TRBV18	TRBJ2-7	TRBD1	few	TGTGCCAGCTCACCAAGACAGGGGAGCTCCTACGAGCAGTACTTC	CASSPRQGSSYEQYF
TRBV3-1/TRBV3-2	TRBJ2-3	TRBD2	NA	TGTGCCAGCAGCCAAGTTGGGGGGGAAAGGCAGTATTTT	CASSQVGGERQYF
TRBV5-1	TRBJ1-2	NA	NA	TGCGCCAGCAGCTTGGCAGGGGTCTCATATGGCTACACCTTC	CASSLAGVSYGYTF
TRBV7-2	TRBJ1-6	NA	NA	TGTGCCAGCAGCTTAGTCGGAGGGACTGATAATTCACCCCTCCACTTT	CASSLVGGTDNSPLHF
TRBV27	TRBJ2-1	TRBD1	NA	TGTGCCAGCACCCCCCCGGGACAGGGGGCAAACAATGAGCAGTTCTTC	CASTPPGQGANNEQFF
TRBV24-1	TRBJ2-5	NA	NA	TGTGCCACCAGTGTCGGTGCCAGAGCGGAGACCCAGTACTTC	CATSVGARAETQYF
TRBV27	TRBJ2-1	NA	NA	TGTGCCAGCAGTTTGGGGGGTAGTTACAATGAGCAGTTCTTC	CASSLGGSYNEQFF
TRBV7-2	TRBJ2-5	TRBD2	NA	TGTGCCAGCAGCCCCGGGACTAGCGGGAGGGCCGTTGAGACCCAGTACTTC	CASSPGTSGRAVETQYF
TRBV19	TRBJ2-7	NA	NA	TGTGCCAGTAGTCGTGGAGGGGTGTTCGAGCAGTACTTC	CASSRGGVFEQYF
TRBV6-2/TRBV6-3	TRBJ1-2	TRBD1	NA	TGTGCCAGCAGCTGGACAGGCGGCTACACCTTC	CASSWTGGYTF